A selection of T cell receptor beta chains follows, all from one sample in a study of cytomegalovirus exposure and HLA in healthy donors. TCRdb keeps only in-frame clones here, not all; method: immunoSEQ multiplex PCR. The top ten hold 0.2% to 0.3% of the sample, which has approximately 200,000 clones, 84% seen once. Input material: PBMCs. The receptors come from a boy aged 10-17 years in good health and CMV-seronegative. Each CDR3 is given with its conserved first and last residue. A D gene is named only where the DNA matches it firmly. Expanded clones are given a class, and other clones once, few, many or no size at all.

cdr3_length	clone_size	v_call	j_call	d_call	cdr3_aa	cdr3_nt
14	NA	TRBV19	TRBJ2-5	NA	CASSIGQSGKTQYF	TGTGCCAGTAGTATTGGGCAATCAGGGAAGACCCAGTACTTC
15	once	TRBV7-9	TRBJ2-3	NA	CASSLRTNGTDTQYF	TGTGCCAGCAGCTTAAGGACTAACGGCACAGATACGCAGTATTTT
16	NA	TRBV9	TRBJ2-2	TRBD2	CASSVEVSGSAGELFF	TGTGCCAGCAGCGTAGAGGTTAGCGGGAGCGCCGGGGAGCTGTTTTTT
17	NA	TRBV4-1	TRBJ1-1	TRBD1	CASSHVGTGWLRTEAFF	TGCGCCAGCAGCCATGTTGGGACAGGGTGGCTACGGACTGAAGCTTTCTTT
15	NA	TRBV30	TRBJ1-2	NA	CAWSEGRGGTYGYTF	TGTGCCTGGAGTGAGGGGAGGGGCGGGACCTATGGCTACACCTTC
17	few	TRBV4-3	TRBJ1-2	TRBD1	CASSQDFVTGGEYGYTF	TGCGCCAGCAGCCAAGATTTTGTGACAGGGGGCGAATACGGCTACACCTTC
15	few	TRBV9	TRBJ1-2	NA	CASSAVGRDNYGYTF	TGTGCCAGCAGCGCTGTGGGGCGCGATAACTATGGCTACACCTTC
14	NA	TRBV18	TRBJ1-2	TRBD1	CASTHGTGNYGYTF	TGTGCCAGCACACACGGGACAGGAAACTATGGCTACACCTTC
17	NA	TRBV5-6	TRBJ2-3	TRBD2	CASSLAGLAGPTDTQYF	TGTGCCAGCAGCTTGGCCGGGCTAGCGGGCCCCACAGATACGCAGTATTTT
14	NA	TRBV9	TRBJ2-7	TRBD2	CASSYSGGSYEQYF	TGTGCCAGCAGCTACTCGGGGGGCTCCTACGAGCAGTACTTC
14	NA	TRBV6-5	TRBJ1-2	TRBD1	CASSQTGKGGGYTF	TGTGCCAGCAGCCAGACAGGGAAAGGAGGCGGCTACACCTTC
16	NA	TRBV2	TRBJ2-3	NA	CASSFWAGVDTDTQYF	TGTGCCAGCAGCTTCTGGGCAGGGGTGGATACAGATACGCAGTATTTT
14	NA	TRBV6-1	TRBJ2-5	NA	CASSENSPIGTQYF	TGTGCCAGCAGTGAAAATTCTCCGATCGGGACCCAGTACTTC
12	few	TRBV10-2	TRBJ1-2	NA	CASWALRGGYTF	TGCGCCAGCTGGGCGTTAAGGGGTGGCTACACCTTC
13	NA	TRBV6-5	TRBJ1-1	NA	CASSEGGRTEAFF	TGTGCCAGCAGTGAGGGGGGGCGGACTGAAGCTTTCTTT
15	NA	TRBV7-2	TRBJ2-2	NA	CASSGFRGRTGELFF	TGTGCCAGCAGCGGGTTCAGGGGCCGCACCGGGGAGCTGTTTTTT
17	NA	TRBV14	TRBJ2-6	NA	CASSRTGEARGANVLTF	TGTGCCAGCAGCCGAACAGGGGAGGCGCGTGGGGCCAACGTCCTGACTTTC
14	NA	TRBV7-2	TRBJ1-4	NA	CASSAREWGEKLFF	TGTGCCAGCAGCGCCCGGGAGTGGGGTGAAAAACTGTTTTTT
15	NA	TRBV27	TRBJ2-7	TRBD1	CASSSRTGRVHEQYF	TGTGCCAGCAGTTCCCGGACAGGGAGAGTCCACGAGCAGTACTTC
12	NA	TRBV2	TRBJ1-1	NA	CASSTTAAEAFF	TGTGCCAGCAGTACAACAGCGGCTGAAGCTTTCTTT
13	NA	TRBV5-1	TRBJ1-1	NA	CASSWRANTEAFF	TGCGCCAGCAGCTGGCGGGCGAACACTGAAGCTTTCTTT
13	NA	TRBV30	TRBJ2-1	NA	CAWSVSGDGEQFF	TGTGCCTGGAGTGTATCAGGGGACGGTGAGCAGTTCTTC
13	NA	TRBV12-5	TRBJ1-1	NA	CASGRGETTEAFF	TGTGCTAGTGGCCGGGGAGAGACGACTGAAGCTTTCTTT
15	NA	TRBV27	TRBJ2-7	NA	CASSRRGYSSYEQYF	TGTGCCAGCAGCAGGAGGGGCTACAGCTCCTACGAGCAGTACTTC
13	NA	TRBV6-6	TRBJ1-2	NA	CASSPLLVYGYTF	TGTGCCAGCAGCCCCCTACTGGTCTATGGCTACACCTTC
12	few	TRBV30	TRBJ2-1	NA	CAWSQGGPEQFF	TGTGCCTGGAGTCAGGGTGGGCCCGAGCAGTTCTTC
14	NA	TRBV9	TRBJ1-2	TRBD1	CASSSLDREYGYTF	TGTGCCAGCAGCTCCCTGGACAGGGAGTACGGCTACACCTTC
13	NA	TRBV19	TRBJ2-2	NA	CASTGDLTGELFF	TGTGCCAGTACAGGGGACCTCACCGGGGAGCTGTTTTTT
13	NA	TRBV30	TRBJ1-2	NA	CAWSNRVKDGYTF	TGTGCCTGGAGTAACAGGGTAAAAGATGGCTACACCTTC
16	few	TRBV4-1	TRBJ2-7	TRBD2	CASSKIGASGSYEQYF	TGCGCCAGCAGCAAAATCGGGGCTAGCGGCTCCTACGAGCAGTACTTC
13	NA	TRBV9	TRBJ2-2	NA	CASSPLRPGELFF	TGTGCCAGCAGCCCACTACGTCCTGGGGAGCTGTTTTTT
15	NA	TRBV28	TRBJ2-5	TRBD2	CASSLPGGGRETQYF	TGTGCCAGCAGTCTACCCGGAGGCGGGAGGGAGACCCAGTACTTC
16	NA	TRBV27	TRBJ2-7	TRBD1	CASSLGQGVVNYEQYF	TGTGCCAGCAGTTTGGGACAGGGGGTGGTAAATTACGAGCAGTACTTC
14	NA	TRBV12-1	TRBJ2-7	NA	CASSTRDYAYEQYF	TGTGCCAGCAGCACCCGGGACTACGCCTACGAGCAGTACTTC
13	NA	TRBV11-2	TRBJ1-1	NA	CASSPQPGAIAFF	TGTGCCAGCAGCCCGCAGCCAGGGGCGATAGCTTTCTTT
13	NA	TRBV19	TRBJ1-2	NA	CASSIELYYGYTF	TGTGCCAGTAGTATCGAGCTTTACTATGGCTACACCTTC
14	few	TRBV11-3	TRBJ2-6	TRBD1	CASSTGVGANVLTF	TGTGCCAGCAGCACAGGGGTCGGGGCCAACGTCCTGACTTTC
14	NA	TRBV2	TRBJ2-7	TRBD1	CASGPGQGAYEQYF	TGTGCCAGCGGCCCGGGACAGGGGGCTTACGAGCAGTACTTC
13	few	TRBV27	TRBJ1-2	NA	CASSLMDGNGYTF	TGTGCCAGCAGTTTAATGGACGGGAACGGCTACACCTTC
17	NA	TRBV10-3	TRBJ2-7	TRBD1	CAISVSGQGDPAYEQYF	TGTGCCATCAGTGTCAGCGGACAGGGCGATCCCGCCTACGAGCAGTACTTC
13	NA	TRBV29-1	TRBJ1-2	NA	CSVDGRVGYGYTF	TGCAGCGTTGACGGCAGGGTAGGATATGGCTACACCTTC